The present entry profiles one TCR beta chain with its context. The V end lost 3 bases, the J end lost 4 bases, and 18 bases lay between the germline ends. CDR3 length: 15 residues. Germline V gives CDR1 DFQATT, CDR2 SNEGSKA (reference sequence). In the original workflow: Counts of nucleated cells, estimated from reference gene primer amplification, were obtained. Here immunoSEQ multiplex PCR was the method, and the copy in TCRdb shows in-frame clones only, minus some. That table supplies the V and J calls and clone size; D and trimming were determined from the DNA. Here the sample spans more than 140,000 clones, roughly 82% being singletons. This entry comes from a study of blood T cell repertoires in COVID-19. Background on the study: Spain, Italy and the United States supplied samples that represented acute and convalescent COVID-19. T cells, B-cell-depleted T cells, or PBMCs provided the cDNA or gDNA that served as material.

This clonotype was sampled from a woman aged 45-60 years in a cohort sampled during active or convalescent COVID-19. The chain recombines TRBV20-1 with TRBJ2-5; D is uncertain. The sequencing input was peripheral blood. In DNA form, the CDR3 reads TGCAGTGCTAGTTCCCCATTGGGCTTTTTAGAGACCCAGTACTTC. Encoded protein: CSASSPLGFLETQYF.